The T cell receptor (beta chain) under discussion was sequenced for a study of T cell repertoires in cytomegalovirus infection. Study conclusions and caveats: CMV carriers with the relevant HLA were identified by cumulative public TCR beta family frequency.

The CDR3 totals 19 residues. Germline loops: CDR1 SGHAT, CDR2 FQDESV (reference sequence). V gave up 4 bases and J gave up 0 bases; unmatched junction bases: 11. The table lists this clonotype with a few counts. The antigen is unknown. TCRdb ran MiXCR on the reads and lists one entry per CDR3 protein. The table has some 200,000 distinct CDR3 sequences, 35% to 45% seen once. The TCR sequence derives from a human donor in good health (CMV status not recorded). Some clones in this sample may be carry-over from other donors' samples. Material: CD8+ T cells from cultured PBMCs, obtained from culture after CMV antigen stimulation. V and J are TRBV11-1 and TRBJ2-6, with 8 bases aligning to TRBD2. CDR3 nucleotide sequence: TGTGCCAGCAGCTCTAACAGCGGGGGAGCCCTCTCTGGGGCCAACGTCCTGACTTTC. Its protein is CASSSNSGGALSGANVLTF.